The 26 T cell receptor beta chains listed next were all sequenced from one sample in a study of spatial heterogeneity in lung cancer. One entry per CDR3 protein results from TCRdb running MiXCR on the 5' RACE reads. The sample records tens of thousands of distinct CDR3 sequences, around 5.5% being singletons. Stated time point: sample taken at primary tumor resection. The sequenced material consisted of unsorted whole RNA from tumor, nontumor lung or frozen PBMC. The specimen was PBMCs, collected at surgery. Source of these receptors: a female donor with early-stage non-small cell lung cancer.

Ten or more counts support this clonotype. The V and J genes are TRBV29-1 and TRBJ1-2, with no clear D. V was clipped by 6 bases and J by 8 bases, with 13 bases between them. The germline V gene has CDR1 SQVTM and CDR2 ANQGSEA. The CDR3 contains 11 residues. The CDR3: CSVQGPIGYTF. In DNA form, the CDR3 reads TGCAGCGTACAAGGCCCTATAGGCTACACCTTC. Full variable domain (missing parts from reference TRBV29-1 and TRBJ1-2): SAVISQKPSRDICQRGTSLTIQCQVDSQVTMMFWYRQQPGQSLTLIATANQGSEATYESGFVIDKFPISRPNLTFSTLTVSNMSPEDSSIYLCSVQGPIGYTFGSGTRLTVV.

V and J are TRBV28 and TRBJ2-4; 9 bases fit TRBD1. The CDR3 has 14 amino acids. Germline values: CDR1 MDHEN, CDR2 SYDVKM. V was pared by 6 bases and J by 8 bases, with 8 bases of the junction left unmatched. CDR3 region: CASSPRDRVHIQYF. The CDR3 nucleotides read TGTGCCAGCAGCCCCCGGGACAGGGTCCACATTCAGTACTTC.

The chain recombines TRBV18 with TRBJ2-5; no clear D gene. Germline values: CDR1 KGHSH, CDR2 LQKENI. Trimming took 2 bases from V and 7 from J, leaving 11 bases between them. The CDR3 length is 13 residues. The CDR3 reads CASSPEDRATQYF. The CDR3, as DNA: TGTGCCAGCTCACCAGAAGACCGGGCGACCCAGTACTTC. Based on the CDR3 plus reference TRBV18 and TRBJ2-5, the full variable domain is NAGVMQNPRHLVRRRGQEARLRCSPMKGHSHVYWYRQLPEEGLKFMVYLQKENIIDESGMPKERFSAEFPKEGPSILRIQQVVRGDSAAYFCASSPEDRATQYFGPGTRLLVL.

This clonotype was seen ten or more times. The genes are TRBV5-6 and TRBJ2-1; 7 bases align to TRBD1. The CDR3 covers 15 residues. Per the germline V gene, CDR1 is SGHDT and CDR2 is YYEEEE. The V gene end was trimmed by 0 bases and the J gene end by 4 bases; junction bases not matched to a gene: 4. The CDR3 spells CASSLEGARYNEQFF. CDR3 coding DNA: TGTGCCAGCAGCTTGGAGGGGGCGCGATACAATGAGCAGTTCTTC.

This clonotype was picked up many times. The chain recombines TRBV20-1 with TRBJ2-7; no firm D call. CDR1 DFQATT and CDR2 SNEGSKA come from the germline V gene (reference sequence). The V and J ends lost 6 bases and 0 bases respectively, with 12 bases between them. The CDR3 consists of 13 residues. CDR3 nucleotide sequence: TGCAGTGCCCGCCGGTGGAGCTCCTACGAGCAGTACTTC. Residues: CSARRWSSYEQYF.

V usage is TRBV9 and J usage is TRBJ2-1, with 7 positions matching TRBD2. The CDR3 length is 15 residues. V lost 4 bases, J lost 0 bases, and 4 bases stayed unmatched. Germline V gene lookup returns CDR1 SGDLS and CDR2 YYNGEE. In DNA form, the CDR3 reads TGTGCCAGCAGCACCCGGGGGGTCTCCTACAATGAGCAGTTCTTC. Translation: CASSTRGVSYNEQFF. Variable domain in full (rest from reference TRBV9 and TRBJ2-1): DSGVTQTPKHLITATGQRVTLRCSPRSGDLSVYWYQQSLDQGLQFLIQYYNGEERAKGNILERFSAQQFPDLHSELNLSSLELGDSALYFCASSTRGVSYNEQFFGPGTRLTVL.

Ten or more counts support this clonotype. This chain uses TRBV9 with TRBJ2-7, with 7 bases matching TRBD1. The CDR3 extends over 14 amino acids. Germline V gives CDR1 SGDLS, CDR2 YYNGEE. The V segment lost 1 base and the J segment 5 bases; nucleotides outside the gene matches: 6. The CDR3 nucleotides read TGTGCCAGCAGCGTATTCGGAGGACAGGACGAGCAGTACTTC. Its translation: CASSVFGGQDEQYF.

This clonotype was observed at least ten times. The chain links TRBV7-9 to TRBJ1-4; the D gene is possibly TRBD1 (5 bases). V shed 1 base and J shed 5 bases, with 11 bases lying between them. Germline-derived CDR1 and CDR2 are SEHNR and FQNEAQ (reference sequence). The CDR3 spans 15 residues. The CDR3 protein is CASSLGAPGNEKLFF. In nucleotides, the CDR3 is TGTGCCAGCAGCTTAGGGGCGCCAGGGAATGAAAAACTGTTTTTT.

This clonotype was seen repeatedly, ten times or more. The chain carries TRBV9 and TRBJ2-3; 9 nucleotides match TRBD1. Germline trimming cut 3 bases from V and 6 bases from J; bases unmatched to any gene: 14. Germline assignment: CDR1 SGDLS and CDR2 YYNGEE. The CDR3 sequence is 17 residues long. CDR3 bases: TGTGCCAGCAGCGCCCGTCCCCCGGGACAGGGTTCCGATACGCAGTATTTT. Its protein product is CASSARPPGQGSDTQYF.

This clonotype occurred many times. This chain uses TRBV5-6 with TRBJ1-1, with a weak D call TRBD1 (5 bases). CDR1 and CDR2 from the germline V gene are SGHDT and YYEEEE. The CDR3 is 14 amino acids. V was cut by 3 bases and J by 1 base, with 10 bases left in between. CDR3 amino acids: CASSYRDGNTEAFF. Here the CDR3 DNA reads TGTGCCAGCAGCTATAGGGACGGGAACACTGAAGCTTTCTTT.

This clonotype has a count of ten or more. The gene calls are TRBV7-3 and TRBJ2-5; possibly TRBD1 or TRBD2 for D (5 bases each). The CDR3 is 15 amino acids. Germline CDR1 reads SGHTA; CDR2 reads FQGTGA. V was trimmed by 0 bases and J by 5 bases, leaving 13 bases between them. The CDR3 region has the DNA TGTGCCAGCAGCTTAACGCTAGTCGAGGGGGAGACCCAGTACTTC. Protein: CASSLTLVEGETQYF.

Many counts were recorded for this clonotype. V is TRBV3-1 and J is TRBJ1-2, with unresolved D. CDR1 and CDR2 from the germline V gene are LGHDT and YNNKEL (reference sequence). The CDR3 spans 13 residues. Deletions cut 0 bases from V and 6 bases from J, with 8 bases between. The CDR3 loop reads CASSQEDLNGYTF. Here the CDR3 DNA reads TGTGCCAGCAGCCAAGAGGACTTAAATGGCTACACCTTC.

This clonotype was counted ten times or more. This chain uses TRBV6-2 or TRBV6-3 with TRBJ2-1; TRBD2 agrees at 9 bases. This CDR3 has 15 residues. Germline V gene data show CDR1 as MNHEY and CDR2 as SVGEGT. V gave up 8 bases and J gave up 1 base; unmatched junction bases: 6. The CDR3 DNA sequence: TGTGCCAGCCAGCTAGCGGGGTGGTCCTACAATGAGCAGTTCTTC. Amino acid sequence: CASQLAGWSYNEQFF.

This clonotype has ten or more counts. The V gene is TRBV6-1, the J gene TRBJ2-5; the D gene is possibly TRBD2 (5 bases). The CDR3 runs 14 residues. Trimming left V 7 bases short and J 5 bases short, with 17 bases between. Germline V gene sequence: CDR1 MNHNS, CDR2 SASEGT. Here the CDR3 DNA reads TGTGCCAGCACCCCACTCGGGGTCTGGGAGACCCAGTACTTC. It yields the protein CASTPLGVWETQYF.

This clonotype was found many times. The chain joins TRBV7-2 to TRBJ1-1; D gene ambiguous. Trimming removed 3 bases at V and 4 bases at J, with 12 bases between. The CDR3 spans 14 residues. Germline loops: CDR1 SGHTA, CDR2 FQGNSA. Written as DNA, the CDR3 is TGTGCCAGCAGCTTTTGGAATTTGGGCACTGAAGCTTTCTTT. It translates to CASSFWNLGTEAFF.

This clonotype has more than one count but fewer than ten. The V and J genes are TRBV30 and TRBJ2-3; D remains unclear. CDR3 length: 13 amino acids. CDR1 is GTSNPN and CDR2 is SVGIG in the germline V gene (reference sequence). V was pared by 2 bases and J by 6 bases, with 12 bases between. CDR3 sequence (DNA): TGTGCCTGGAGTCTCTCTCTCTCGGATACGCAGTATTTT. This codes for CAWSLSLSDTQYF.

This clonotype occurred many times. This chain uses TRBV28 with TRBJ2-3, with TRBD2 matching over 7 bases. The CDR3 loop spans 15 amino acids. J lost 1 base, V lost 3 bases, and 4 bases had no gene match. In germline, CDR1 is MDHEN, CDR2 SYDVKM. CDR3 nucleotide sequence: TGTGCCAGCAGTTTTATCACTAGCGGCACAGATACGCAGTATTTT. Protein product: CASSFITSGTDTQYF. Drawing the rest from reference TRBV28 and TRBJ2-3, the complete variable domain is DVKVTQSSRYLVKRTGEKVFLECVQDMDHENMFWYRQDPGLGLRLIYFSYDVKMKEKGDIPEGYSVSREKKERFSLILESASTNQTSMYLCASSFITSGTDTQYFGPGTRLTVL.

The CDR3 sequence: CASSEMAGGPRFF. The CDR3 DNA reads as TGTGCCAGCAGTGAAATGGCGGGAGGGCCCCGGTTCTTC. V and J are TRBV2 and TRBJ2-1, with 9 positions matching TRBD2. This CDR3 spans 13 amino acids. The junction had 8 bases not matched to a gene; V was cut back by 2 bases and J by 15 bases. The V gene's germline CDR1 is SNHLY and CDR2 FYNNEI.

Ten or more counts support this clonotype. The rearrangement links TRBV5-1 to TRBJ2-6; maybe TRBD2 (5 bases). Germline V lookup: CDR1 SGHRS, CDR2 YFSETQ. The CDR3 length is 19 residues. V lost 0 bases to trimming and J lost 0 bases, with 16 bases between them. Here the CDR3 DNA reads TGCGCCAGCAGCTTGGATCCCCCGGGGAGAAGCTCTGGGGCCAACGTCCTGACTTTC. Its protein is CASSLDPPGRSSGANVLTF.

This clonotype showed up many times. The rearrangement joins TRBV10-1 to TRBJ2-7; 8 bases agree with TRBD1. Germline values: CDR1 WNHNN, CDR2 SYGVQD (reference sequence). The junction had 8 bases not matched to a gene; V was cut back by 6 bases and J by 1 base. The CDR3 length is 15 residues. CDR3 coding DNA: TGCGCCAGCAGCTCCGACAGGGGATCGTCCTACGAGCAGTACTTC. It yields the protein CASSSDRGSSYEQYF.

This chain connects TRBV10-3 to TRBJ2-3; 11 positions match TRBD1. This CDR3 is built from 18 residues. CDR1 ENHRY and CDR2 SYGVKD come from the germline V gene. Trimming took 6 bases from V and 0 from J; bases not matched to a gene: 11. The CDR3 DNA sequence: TGTGCCATCAGCGGACGGACAGGGGGCTCGGTCAGCACAGATACGCAGTATTTT. Protein product: CAISGRTGGSVSTDTQYF.

This clonotype was seen at least ten times. V gene TRBV4-1 combines with J gene TRBJ2-5; a weak D match, TRBD1 (5 bases). Per germline, CDR1 MGHRA and CDR2 YSYEKL. V gave up 0 bases and J gave up 2 bases, with 10 bases separating them. The CDR3 runs to 15 residues. CDR3 sequence: CASSQDLHRQETQYF. As DNA, the CDR3 is TGCGCCAGCAGCCAAGATTTGCACAGGCAAGAGACCCAGTACTTC.

The CDR3 nucleotides read TGTGCCAGCAGTACCGGAATAAGAGTAGCTAACTATGGCTACACCTTC. Translated, it gives CASSTGIRVANYGYTF. The rearrangement uses TRBV12-3 or TRBV12-4 and TRBJ1-2; D gene ambiguous. CDR3 size: 16 residues. The V end was cut by 5 bases, the J end by 0 bases, with 16 bases between.

The V call is TRBV6-1, the J call TRBJ2-5; D perhaps matches TRBD1 (5 bases). Trimming took 3 bases from V and 4 from J, leaving 9 bases between them. The germline CDR1 and CDR2 sequences are MNHNS and SASEGT. CDR3 length: 13 residues. The CDR3 spells CASSEWGAETQYF. The CDR3 bases are TGTGCCAGCAGTGAGTGGGGCGCAGAGACCCAGTACTTC.

A few counts support this clonotype. This chain connects TRBV7-9 to TRBJ2-5, with TRBD2 matching 8 bases. With 5 bases clipped from V and 0 bases from J, the junction kept 8 bases outside the gene matches. From germline, CDR1 is SEHNR and CDR2 FQNEAQ (reference sequence). This CDR3 is built from 16 residues. Here the CDR3 DNA reads TGTGCCAGCAGCGTCTATTCGGGAGGGTACCAAGAGACCCAGTACTTC. The encoded protein is CASSVYSGGYQETQYF.

This clonotype was seen at least ten times. The V and J genes are TRBV7-8 and TRBJ1-5, with 9 bases lining up with TRBD1. The J segment lost 4 bases and the V segment lost 5 bases, leaving 12 bases of the junction unmatched. Germline V gene lookup returns CDR1 SGHVS and CDR2 FQNEAQ. The CDR3 spans 17 residues. CDR3 protein: CASSPPHRTGVNQPQHF. As DNA, the CDR3 is TGTGCCAGCAGCCCTCCTCACCGGACAGGGGTAAATCAGCCCCAGCATTTT.